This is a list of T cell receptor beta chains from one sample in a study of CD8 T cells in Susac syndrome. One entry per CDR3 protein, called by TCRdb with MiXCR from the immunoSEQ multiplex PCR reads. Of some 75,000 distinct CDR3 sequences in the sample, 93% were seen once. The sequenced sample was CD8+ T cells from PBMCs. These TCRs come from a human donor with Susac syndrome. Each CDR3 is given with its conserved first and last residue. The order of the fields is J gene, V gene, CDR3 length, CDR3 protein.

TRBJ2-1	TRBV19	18	CASSIYGRGTYSYNEQFF
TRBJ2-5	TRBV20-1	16	CSALHFGTREQETQYF
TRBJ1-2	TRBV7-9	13	CASSEQGFYGYTF
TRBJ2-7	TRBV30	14	CAWSVVDYSYEQYF
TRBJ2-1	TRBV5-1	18	CASSLGLAGMGSYNEQFF
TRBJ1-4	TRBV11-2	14	CASSLGQEREKLFF
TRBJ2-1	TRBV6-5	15	CASSYAGTAYNEQFF
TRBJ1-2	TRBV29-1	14	CSVPGQGEDYGYTF
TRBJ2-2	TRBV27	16	CASSLYLEGSAGELFF
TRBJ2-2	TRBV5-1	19	CASSEGQGGGGINTGELFF
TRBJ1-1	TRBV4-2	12	CASSQGTPGAFF
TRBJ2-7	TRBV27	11	CASLLGGEQYF
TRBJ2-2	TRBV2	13	CASRDASAGELFF
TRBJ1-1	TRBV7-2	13	CASSPLVGGIAFF
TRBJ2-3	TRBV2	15	CASSEALPGTDTQYF
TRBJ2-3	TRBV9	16	CASSAGTSGGTDTQYF
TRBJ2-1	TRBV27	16	CASSPHLAAGQGEQFF
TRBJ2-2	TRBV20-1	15	CSARDWAENTGELFF
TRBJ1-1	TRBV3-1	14	CASSQAQGRAEAFF
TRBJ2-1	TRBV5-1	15	CASSLVAGEHNEQFF
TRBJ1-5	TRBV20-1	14	CSARDGGPNQPQHF
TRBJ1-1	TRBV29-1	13	CSVDVAGNTEAFF
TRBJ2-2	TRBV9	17	CASSVEGQGAYTGELFF
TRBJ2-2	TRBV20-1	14	CSALAGGGTGELFF
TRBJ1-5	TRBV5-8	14	CASSLGTGYQPQHF
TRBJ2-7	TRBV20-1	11	CSARTRGEQYF
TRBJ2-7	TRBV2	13	CASSARISYEQYF
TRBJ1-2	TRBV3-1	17	CASSQDRGWRVDYGYTF
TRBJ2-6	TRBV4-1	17	CASSQSVQTPGANVLTF
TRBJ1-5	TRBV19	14	CASSRWDRGQPQHF
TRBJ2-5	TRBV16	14	CASSQDRPPETQYF
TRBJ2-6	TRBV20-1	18	CSARFPSGPTSGANVLTF
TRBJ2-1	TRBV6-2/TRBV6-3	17	CASSYSTAGGIFNEQFF
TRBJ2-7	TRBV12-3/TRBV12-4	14	CASSSRDRAYEQYF
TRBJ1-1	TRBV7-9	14	CASSFTGDHDEAFF
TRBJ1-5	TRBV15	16	CATSREAGRRNQPQHF
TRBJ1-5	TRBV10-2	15	CASSDVAGQHQPQHF
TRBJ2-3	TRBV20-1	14	CSARRGGGTDTQYF